Each of the 12 T cell receptor beta chains below was sequenced from the same sample in a study of patients and donors after allogeneic stem cell transplantation. MiXCR was run by TCRdb on the RT-PCR reads, yielding one entry per CDR3 protein. The sample has some 200,000 distinct CDR3 sequences, around two fifths seen once; the top ten hold less than 40%. What was sequenced was blood, either unsorted or a sorted T cell fraction (not recorded which). These receptors originate from a human donor who was either an allogeneic HSCT recipient or a stem cell or donor lymphocyte infusion donor (not recorded which). It is not recorded whose cells these are; they may come from a transplant donor.

The chain couples TRBV7-3 to TRBJ1-1, with D perhaps matching TRBD1 (5 bases). CDR3 length: 12 residues. The V end lost 2 bases, the J end lost 10 bases, and 11 bases lay between the germline ends. CDR1 and CDR2 from the germline V gene are SGHTA and FQGTGA. In nucleotides, the CDR3 is TGTGCCAGCAGCTTACGCGGGGGTTCAGCTTTCTTT. Translation gives CASSLRGGSAFF.

J is TRBJ1-1 and V is TRBV30; D call uncertain. Per the germline V gene, CDR1 is GTSNPN and CDR2 is SVGIG (reference sequence). Between the trimmed V and J ends, which lost 0 bases and 3 bases, there was a span of 11 bases. The CDR3 length is 14 residues. DNA of the CDR3: TGTGCCTGGAGTGTAACCCGGAGGGACACTGAAGCTTTCTTT. It encodes CAWSVTRRDTEAFF.

The chain has TRBV7-9 and TRBJ2-5; 10 bases are shared with TRBD2. Unmatched junction bases numbered 5, after V lost 2 bases and J lost 5 bases. Germline V lookup: CDR1 SEHNR, CDR2 FQNEAQ (reference sequence). CDR3 length equals 15 residues. CDR3 DNA sequence: TGTGCCAGCAGCTTACGGCTAGCGGGAGTTGAGACCCAGTACTTC. Amino acid sequence: CASSLRLAGVETQYF.

The table lists this clonotype with a count of one. V is TRBV4-2 and J is TRBJ2-1; D gene unclear. Germline V gene lookup returns CDR1 LGHNA and CDR2 YNFKEQ. V was shortened by 3 bases and J by 0 bases, with 9 bases between the two germline ends. This CDR3 region has 15 residues. The CDR3 loop reads CASSQTQYSYNEQFF. As DNA, the CDR3 is TGTGCCAGCAGCCAGACCCAATACTCCTACAATGAGCAGTTCTTC.

V usage is TRBV15 and J usage is TRBJ1-6; 10 bases match TRBD1. Germline loops: CDR1 LNHNV, CDR2 YYDKDF (reference sequence). CDR3 length: 17 residues. V trimming: 1 base; J trimming: 6 bases; junction bases outside the gene matches: 6. The CDR3 sequence: CATSRATGGFGNSPLHF. CDR3 bases: TGTGCCACCAGCAGAGCGACAGGGGGCTTCGGTAATTCACCCCTCCACTTT.

This clonotype was seen only once. Here the CDR3 DNA reads TGTGCCAGCAGCATCAAAGGACAGAGCCTGGGGCATTTT. Translated, it gives CASSIKGQSLGHF. The chain links TRBV21-1 to TRBJ1-5; the listed D gene, TRBD1, was not tested against the DNA. TRBV21-1 is a pseudogene locus. The CDR3 runs to 13 residues.

This clonotype was observed a handful of times. The chain recombines TRBV5-6 with TRBJ2-2; D is ambiguous. Germline V gives CDR1 SGHDT, CDR2 YYEEEE. The ends were cut back, 0 bases at V and 4 bases at J, with 4 bases in the middle. The CDR3 extends over 13 amino acids. CDR3 in amino acids: CASSLVLTGELFF. CDR3 DNA sequence: TGTGCCAGCAGCTTGGTCCTCACCGGGGAGCTGTTTTTT.

This chain joins TRBV20-1 and TRBJ2-1, with D perhaps being TRBD1 or TRBD2 (5 bases each). CDR3 size: 15 residues. V was trimmed by 0 bases and J by 4 bases, leaving 13 bases between them. In germline, CDR1 is DFQATT, CDR2 SNEGSKA (reference sequence). CDR3 nucleotides: TGCAGTGCTAGAGATTTGTCTGGGACGTACAATGAGCAGTTCTTC. Translated, it gives CSARDLSGTYNEQFF.

The sample holds a few counts of this clonotype. V usage is TRBV20-1 and J usage is TRBJ2-1, with D possibly matching TRBD2 (5 bases). The CDR3 is 14 amino acids. V gave up 5 bases and J gave up 2 bases, with 13 bases separating them. Germline CDR1 is DFQATT and CDR2 is SNEGSKA (reference sequence). DNA for the CDR3: TGCAGTGCTCCAGTCGGCGGGCCCTACAATGAGCAGTTCTTC. Translation: CSAPVGGPYNEQFF.

The chain uses TRBV7-9 and TRBJ2-7; 9 positions agree with TRBD1. The germline gives CDR1 SEHNR, CDR2 FQNEAQ (reference sequence). The J segment lost 6 bases and the V segment lost 10 bases, leaving 7 bases of the junction unmatched. This CDR3 region has 12 residues. CDR3 sequence: CAIGTGTREQYF. The CDR3 DNA follows: TGTGCCATCGGGACAGGGACGCGCGAGCAGTACTTC.

This chain connects TRBV7-9 to TRBJ1-1, with 7 bases lining up with TRBD1. V shed 4 bases and J 5 bases; nucleotides not matched to a gene: 19. This CDR3 region has 18 residues. Germline V gene sequence: CDR1 SEHNR, CDR2 FQNEAQ (reference sequence). The CDR3 DNA reads TGTGCCAGCAGCTCTCCCCGGGGGACAGTCCAAGGAGGGACTGAAGCTTTCTTT. It codes for CASSSPRGTVQGGTEAFF.

The genes are TRBV7-9 and TRBJ2-1, with TRBD2 matching 13 bases. Germline loops: CDR1 SEHNR, CDR2 FQNEAQ (reference sequence). Trimming cost V 5 bases and J 6 bases; bases outside gene matches: 7. The CDR3 is 16 residues long. The CDR3 sequence is CASSPGLAGLVNEQFF. CDR3 DNA: TGTGCCAGCAGCCCGGGACTAGCGGGATTGGTCAATGAGCAGTTCTTC.